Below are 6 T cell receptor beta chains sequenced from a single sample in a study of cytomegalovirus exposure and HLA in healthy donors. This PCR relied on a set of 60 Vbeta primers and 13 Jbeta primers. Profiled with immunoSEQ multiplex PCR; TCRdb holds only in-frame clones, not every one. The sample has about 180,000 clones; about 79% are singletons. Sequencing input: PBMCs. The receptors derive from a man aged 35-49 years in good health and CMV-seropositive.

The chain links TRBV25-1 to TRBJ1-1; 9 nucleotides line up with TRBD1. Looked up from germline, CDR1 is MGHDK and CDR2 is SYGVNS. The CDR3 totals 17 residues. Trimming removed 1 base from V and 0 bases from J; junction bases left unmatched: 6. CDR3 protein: CASSEWGTGSLNTEAFF. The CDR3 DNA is TGTGCCAGCAGTGAATGGGGGACAGGGTCCCTGAACACTGAAGCTTTCTTT.

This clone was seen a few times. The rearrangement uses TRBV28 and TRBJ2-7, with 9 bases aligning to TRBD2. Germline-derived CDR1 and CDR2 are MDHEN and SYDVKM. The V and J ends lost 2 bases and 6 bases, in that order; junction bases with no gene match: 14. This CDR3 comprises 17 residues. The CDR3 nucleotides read TGTGCCAGCAGTTTACCCCGGACTAGCGTGGGAGGTGCCGAGCAGTACTTC. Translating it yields CASSLPRTSVGGAEQYF.

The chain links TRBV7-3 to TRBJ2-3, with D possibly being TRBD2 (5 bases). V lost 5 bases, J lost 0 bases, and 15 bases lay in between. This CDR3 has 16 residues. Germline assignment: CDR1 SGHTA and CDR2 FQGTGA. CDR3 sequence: CASSPRERDSTDTQYF. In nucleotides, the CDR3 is TGTGCCAGCAGCCCGAGGGAGCGAGATAGCACAGATACGCAGTATTTT.

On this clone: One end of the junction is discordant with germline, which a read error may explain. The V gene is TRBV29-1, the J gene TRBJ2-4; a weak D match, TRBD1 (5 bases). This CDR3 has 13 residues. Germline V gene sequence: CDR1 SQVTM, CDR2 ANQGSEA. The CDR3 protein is CSVVQGTKNSQYF. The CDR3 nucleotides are TGCAGCGTCGTGCAGGGAACCAAAAACAGTCAGTACTTC.

The CDR3, as DNA: TGTGCCAGTAGTACCCAGGGGGCAAGCTATGGCTACACCTTC. Translating it yields CASSTQGASYGYTF. The V and J genes are TRBV19 and TRBJ1-2; 8 bases are shared with TRBD1. V dropped 4 bases and J dropped 4; count of bases not matched to a gene: 5. This CDR3 is built from 14 residues. From germline, CDR1 is LNHDA and CDR2 SQIVND (reference sequence).

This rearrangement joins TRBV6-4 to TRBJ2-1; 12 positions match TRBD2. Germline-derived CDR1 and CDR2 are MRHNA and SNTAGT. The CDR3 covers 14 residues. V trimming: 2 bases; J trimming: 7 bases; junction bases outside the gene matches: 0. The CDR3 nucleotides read TGTGCCAGCAGTGACGGGACTAGCGGGAATGAGCAGTTCTTC. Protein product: CASSDGTSGNEQFF.